The source of this TCR beta chain is a study of OX40 agonist ivuxolimab in advanced cancers. Overall study context: An agonistic human IgG2 monoclonal antibody against OX40 (CD134) was given.

Sequencing used immunoSEQ multiplex PCR; TCRdb keeps in-frame clones, though not all of them. This sample carries roughly 17,000 clones, 73% of them seen once, and the ten largest clones take approximately 28%. Study-level points and caveats: The investigators did not determine what antigen specificity the expanded peripheral T cells had. Fewer expanded clones were found on average in CD4+ than in CD8+ T cells.

Of note for this clone: Its antigen is not identified.

The sample here was CD4+ or CD8+ T cells sorted from blood, taken in a trial of the OX40 agonist ivuxolimab. The origin of this receptor is an adult with an advanced solid tumor such as melanoma, head and neck, liver or kidney cancer.

The CDR3 is CAIKGGGDSNQPQHF. The CDR3 DNA reads TGTGCCATCAAAGGGGGCGGGGATAGCAATCAGCCCCAGCATTTT. The rearrangement uses TRBV10-3 and TRBJ1-5, with TRBD1 matching 7 bases. Germline assignment: CDR1 ENHRY and CDR2 SYGVKD. Trimming removed 7 bases from V and 0 bases from J; junction bases left unmatched: 6. This CDR3 spans 15 amino acids.